This TCR beta chain came from a study of blood T cell repertoires in COVID-19. Study at large: Italy, Spain and the United States were the sources of the convalescent and acute COVID-19 samples. T cells, B-cell-depleted T cells, or PBMCs provided the cDNA or gDNA that served as material.

As handled by the study authors: Using reference gene primer amplification, nucleated cell counts were estimated. Clones were sequenced by immunoSEQ multiplex PCR, and TCRdb holds only the in-frame ones, with some missing. The V and J calls and the clone size are those of that table, but D and trimming were determined from the DNA. The sample comprises roughly 72,000 clones, 88% of which are singletons, and around 20% rests with the top ten. V shed 4 bases and J 1 base; nucleotides not matched to a gene: 7. Germline CDR1 SGHRS, CDR2 YFSETQ. The CDR3 runs 16 residues. The specimen was peripheral blood. This sequence was found in a human donor in a cohort sampled during active COVID-19. The chain links TRBV5-1 to TRBJ1-1; 10 bases are shared with TRBD1. The CDR3 nucleotides read TGCGCCAGCAGCCCTGGAGGGGACAGGGGGAACACTGAAGCTTTCTTT. It yields the protein CASSPGGDRGNTEAFF.